The T cell receptor beta chain described here comes from a study of CD4 and CD8 cells across lung adenocarcinoma regions. Donors had localized lung adenocarcinoma, a non-small cell lung cancer. TCRdb independently ran MiXCR on the PCR reads; one entry per CDR3 protein. The sample carries approximately 11,000 distinct CDR3 sequences, roughly 43% recorded once. The germline gives CDR1 LGHDT, CDR2 YNNKEL (reference sequence). The CDR3 is 13 residues long. V dropped 0 bases and J dropped 8 bases, with 9 bases sitting between them. The J gene is TRBJ2-3, the V gene TRBV3-1; D is unresolved. This clonotype was sampled from a female donor with lung adenocarcinoma. The CD4 and CD8 labels of this study may be unreliable. The sample taken for sequencing was CD8+ T cells from the margin of a lung tumor. The CDR3 DNA follows: TGTGCCAGCAGCCAAGAGGGGATGCCTACGCAGTATTTT. Its translation is CASSQEGMPTQYF.